This TCR beta chain emerged from a study of cytotoxic CD8 clonotypes in ibrutinib-treated CLL. Background on the study: The patients comprised 10 to 12 relapsed/refractory and about 15 treatment-naive cases, about 18 IGHV unmutated.

Study results and limitations: Sustained-remission and progressing patients were not sampled at matched times. At baseline, clonality was higher than in age-matched healthy donors and correlated with CD8+ counts. Public clonotypes, an uncommon group, contracted or remained stable on treatment.

Data came from immunoSEQ multiplex PCR; TCRdb stores just in-frame clones and leaves some out. The data contain 200,000 or so clones, just under 80% of them seen just once; the ten biggest clones take up about an eighth. About this clone itself: Its antigen remains unidentified.

Deletions cut 4 bases from V and 1 base from J, with 28 bases between. This CDR3 contains 20 residues. Germline V CDR1 and CDR2: SGHNT, YENEEA. This TCR derives from a human donor with chronic lymphocytic leukemia. V is TRBV11-3 and J is TRBJ1-2, with a possible D match to TRBD1 (6 bases). The sample in question was PBMCs, obtained after 12 months of ibrutinib treatment. The DNA for the CDR3 is TGTGCCAGCAGCTCGAGCTTAGTGGAAGGGACACTGATCTTTAACTATGGCTACACCTTC. Amino acids: CASSSSLVEGTLIFNYGYTF. The variable domain in full, with the rest retrieved from reference TRBV11-3 and TRBJ1-2, is EAGVVQSPRYKIIEKKQPVAFWCNPISGHNTLYWYLQNLGQGPELLIRYENEEAVDDSQLPKDRFSAERLKGVDSTLKIQPAELGDSAVYLCASSSSLVEGTLIFNYGYTFGSGTRLTVV.